Following are 3 T cell receptor beta chains from one sample sequenced in a study of Tregs in tolerant kidney transplant recipients. This table comes from immunoSEQ multiplex PCR, and its TCRdb copy is limited to in-frame clones, with some not included. Of roughly 80,000 clones listed, roughly 91% are singletons. Recipients received nonmyeloablative bone marrow transplants from related graft donors, with transient mixed chimerism. The sequenced sample was CD4+ T cells from blood (PBMCs), obtained 24 months after the transplant. The receptors come from a human patient who received a combined kidney and bone marrow transplant. A subset of T cells may come from the graft donor.

The gene calls are TRBV5-1 and TRBJ2-7, with TRBD1 matching 12 bases. V trimming: 4 bases; J trimming: 7 bases; junction bases outside the gene matches: 15. CDR1 and CDR2 (germline): SGHRS, YFSETQ. CDR3 length equals 17 residues. CDR3 bases: TGCGCCAGCAGCCTTCCCGTTCCGGGACAGGGGGCGCGGGAGCAGTACTTC. Its protein is CASSLPVPGQGAREQYF.

The V call is TRBV7-9, the J call TRBJ1-2, with a tentative D call TRBD1 (5 bases). This CDR3 has 14 amino acids. V lost 4 bases and J 6 bases, leaving 15 bases between the germline ends. Germline V CDR1 and CDR2: SEHNR, FQNEAQ (reference sequence). The CDR3 DNA sequence: TGTGCCAGCAGCTCCCGACAGTATGGGGATGGCTACACCTTC. It is translated as CASSSRQYGDGYTF.

This clone was seen a single time. The V and J genes are TRBV27 and TRBJ2-2; TRBD1 aligns across 9 bases. The CDR3 contains 14 residues. Trimming took 6 bases from V and 5 from J; bases not matched to a gene: 4. CDR1 is MNHEY, CDR2 SMNVEV, per germline (reference sequence). The CDR3, as DNA: TGTGCCAGCAGCGGACAGGGGCTAACCGGGGAGCTGTTTTTT. Translation: CASSGQGLTGELFF.